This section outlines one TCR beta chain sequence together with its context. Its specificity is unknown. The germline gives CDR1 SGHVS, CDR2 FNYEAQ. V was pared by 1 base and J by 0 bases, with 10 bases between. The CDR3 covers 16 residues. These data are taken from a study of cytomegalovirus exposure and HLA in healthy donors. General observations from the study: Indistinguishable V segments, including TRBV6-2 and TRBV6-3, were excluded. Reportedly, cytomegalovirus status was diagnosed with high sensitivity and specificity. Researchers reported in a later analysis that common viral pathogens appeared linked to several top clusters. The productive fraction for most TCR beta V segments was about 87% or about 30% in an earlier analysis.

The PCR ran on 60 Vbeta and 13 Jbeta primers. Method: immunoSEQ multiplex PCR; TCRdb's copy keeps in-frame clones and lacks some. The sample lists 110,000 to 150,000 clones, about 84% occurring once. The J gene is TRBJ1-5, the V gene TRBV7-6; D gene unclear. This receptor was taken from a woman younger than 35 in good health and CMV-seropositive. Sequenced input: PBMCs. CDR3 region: CASSLGGSNSNQPQHF. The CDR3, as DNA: TGTGCCAGCAGCTTAGGAGGTTCCAATAGCAATCAGCCCCAGCATTTT.